This T cell receptor beta chain was identified during a study of cytomegalovirus exposure and HLA in healthy donors. For the study at large: The roughly 120 validation repertoires matched the 666 first-cohort repertoires in platform, a later analysis reported.

As concerns this clone: The antigen remains undetermined.

Some clones are missing from TCRdb's copy, which holds only in-frame ones; the method was immunoSEQ multiplex PCR. Of 90,000 to 120,000 clones in the sample, almost 96% were seen once. Study results and caveats: CMV antigen specificity of a few CMV-associated chains was confirmed in vitro. Some TCR beta chains (roughly 160 of them) were listed as cytomegalovirus-associated.

V was shortened by 5 bases and J by 2 bases, with 8 bases between the two germline ends. The germline gives CDR1 SGHTA, CDR2 FQGTGA. CDR3 length: 13 amino acids. The sample taken for sequencing was PBMCs. The rearrangement uses TRBV7-3 and TRBJ2-3; D is unclear. The receptor's source is a woman under 30 in good health and CMV-seronegative. This chain's CDR3 is CASSTSVTDTQYF. In DNA form, the CDR3 reads TGTGCCAGCAGCACCAGTGTCACAGATACGCAGTATTTT.